This TCR beta chain appears in the sequencing data of a study of beta chain features in type 1 diabetes. The wider study: There was similarity between patients and healthy donors in age, gender and cell yields. Whole-study results and caveats: VDJ junctions from type 1 diabetes patients carried fewer insertions and larger deletions.

CD4+ naive, central memory, regulatory and stem cell-like memory subsets were isolated by sorting on CD45RO/CCR7/CD25/CD127/CD95/CD27. This clone was recorded a few times. Its antigen is not known. V was pared by 5 bases and J by 8 bases, with 15 bases between. The V gene's germline CDR1 is SQVTM and CDR2 ANQGSEA. This CDR3 is 12 amino acids long. Of the isolated RNA, all was reverse transcribed, and so the sequenced material was expressed TCRB transcripts. Survey-depth immunoSEQ sequencing was used for stem cell-like memory T cells. Sequencing was performed with immunoSEQ multiplex PCR; in TCRdb, only in-frame clones are kept and a portion is missing. The table shows 90,000 to 110,000 clones, with 30% to 50% occurring only once.

Material for sequencing was stem cell memory CD4+ T cells from blood. The clonotype originates from a woman aged 18-29 years in good health. J is TRBJ1-2 and V is TRBV29-1; D remains ambiguous. The CDR3 DNA follows: TGCAGCGTTTCAGCGGGGTTAGGGGGCTACACCTTC. Protein: CSVSAGLGGYTF.